This TCR beta chain was identified in a study of chemoradiotherapy in HPV16-positive cancers. Repeated repertoire sampling spanned the course of chemoradiotherapy. This CDR3 has 15 residues. Germline assignment: CDR1 LGHNA and CDR2 YSLEER. Deletions cut 1 base from V and 9 bases from J, with 19 bases between. TCRdb keeps only in-frame clones here, not all; method: immunoSEQ multiplex PCR. The sample records 20,000 to 30,000 clones, roughly 87% being singletons. The TCR sequence derives from a human donor with HPV-associated anogenital cancer. The sample in question was blood, obtained from a patient who underwent chemoradiotherapy. The J gene is TRBJ2-7, the V gene TRBV4-3; D ambiguous. CDR3 sequence: CASSQGETNLGVQYF. CDR3 in DNA: TGCGCCAGCAGCCAAGGGGAAACAAACCTTGGGGTGCAGTACTTC.